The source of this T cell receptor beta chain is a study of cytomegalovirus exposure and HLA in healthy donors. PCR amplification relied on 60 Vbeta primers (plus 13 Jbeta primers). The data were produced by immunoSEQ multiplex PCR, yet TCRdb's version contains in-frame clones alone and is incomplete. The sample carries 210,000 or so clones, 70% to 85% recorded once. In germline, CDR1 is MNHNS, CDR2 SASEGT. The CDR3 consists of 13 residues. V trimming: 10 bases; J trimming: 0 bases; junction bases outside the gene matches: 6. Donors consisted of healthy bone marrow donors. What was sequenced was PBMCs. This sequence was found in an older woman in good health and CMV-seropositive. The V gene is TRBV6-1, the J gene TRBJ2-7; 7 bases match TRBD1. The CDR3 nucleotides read TGTGCCATCCCGGGACAGTTCTCCTACGAGCAGTACTTC. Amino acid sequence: CAIPGQFSYEQYF.